This TCR beta chain was captured in a study of T cell repertoires in cytomegalovirus infection (dated by TCRdb to about 2019). About the investigation overall: Donor HLA type was relevant to the analysis, as public TCR beta signatures indicated carriage of CMV infection together with the matching HLA type. Points the paper makes about the study in general: The ex vivo response was dominated by HLA-C-restricted CMV-specific TCR beta clonotypes, and the single most frequent clonotype in two of eight donors was supplied by these HLA-C-restricted clonotypes. Carriers of CMV infection plus the relevant HLA type were discriminated by the cumulative frequency of public TCR beta family members in the study cohort and in an independent roughly 340-donor cohort.

This clonotype appeared once. The target of this receptor is not known. Per-base qualities were not stored, and no clone one base away is much larger. One read gives only weak evidence. V is clipped by 4 bases and J by 6 bases, and the sequence between their germline boundaries is 8 bases long. Taken from cysteine to phenylalanine, the CDR3 has 11 residues. The DNA shown is the 33-base CDR3, in frame from base 1. CDR1 and CDR2 were assigned from the germline V gene as SQVTM and ANQGSEA. Instrument on record: Illumina HiSeq 1500. TCRdb redid the processing of the public reads, applying fastp at Q25 and MiXCR, and retained in-frame beta chains. Rows merge per CDR3 protein into single entries with the most common DNA and genes. The sample table contains fewer than 200,000 distinct CDR3 sequences; only one count was recorded for roughly 9% of them. The biggest ten clones account for about 4.6% of the sample.

This chain joins TRBV29-1 to TRBJ2-3, with the D assignment possibly TRBD1 or TRBD2, given 5 matching bases for each. This TCR was recovered from a human donor in good health (CMV status not recorded). Some clones in this sample may be carry-over from other donors' samples. The sequenced sample was PBMCs. The CDR3: CSVVWGDTQYF. The sequenced DNA is TGCAGCGTTGTTTGGGGGGATACGCAGTATTTT.